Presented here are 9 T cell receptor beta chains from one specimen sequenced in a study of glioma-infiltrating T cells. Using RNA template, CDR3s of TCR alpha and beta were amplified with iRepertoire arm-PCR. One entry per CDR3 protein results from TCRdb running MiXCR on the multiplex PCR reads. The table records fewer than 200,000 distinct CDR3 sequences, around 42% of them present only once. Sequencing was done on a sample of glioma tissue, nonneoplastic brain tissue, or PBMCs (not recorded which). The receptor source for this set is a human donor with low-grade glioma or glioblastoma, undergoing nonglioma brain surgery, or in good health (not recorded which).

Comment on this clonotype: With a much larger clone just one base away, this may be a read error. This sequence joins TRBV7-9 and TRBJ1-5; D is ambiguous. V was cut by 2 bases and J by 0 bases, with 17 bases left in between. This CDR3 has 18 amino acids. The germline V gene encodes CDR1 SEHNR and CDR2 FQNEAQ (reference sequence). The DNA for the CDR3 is TGTGCCAGCAGCTTAAGTCGTCCACGCGTATTTAGCAATCAGCCCCAGCATTTT. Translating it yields CASSLSRPRVFSNQPQHF.

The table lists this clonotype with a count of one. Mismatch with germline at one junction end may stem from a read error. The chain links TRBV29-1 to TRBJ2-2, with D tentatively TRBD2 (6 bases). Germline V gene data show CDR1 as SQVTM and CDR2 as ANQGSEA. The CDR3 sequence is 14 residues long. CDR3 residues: CSVPGLLPTGELIF. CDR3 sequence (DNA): TGCAGCGTTCCGGGACTCCTCCCCACCGGGGAGCTGATTTTT.

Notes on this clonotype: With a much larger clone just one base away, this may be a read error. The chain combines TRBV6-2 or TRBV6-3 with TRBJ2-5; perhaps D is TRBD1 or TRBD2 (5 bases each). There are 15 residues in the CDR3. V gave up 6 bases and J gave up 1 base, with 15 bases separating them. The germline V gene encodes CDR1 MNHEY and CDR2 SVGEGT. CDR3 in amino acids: CASRTAGASQETQYF. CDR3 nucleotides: TGTGCCAGCAGAACCGCCGGGGCCAGCCAAGAGACCCAGTACTTC.

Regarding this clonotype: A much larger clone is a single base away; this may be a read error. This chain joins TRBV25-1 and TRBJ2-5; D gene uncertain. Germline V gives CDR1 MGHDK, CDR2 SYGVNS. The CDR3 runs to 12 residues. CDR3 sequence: CDSSEFGETQYF. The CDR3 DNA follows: TGTGACAGCAGTGAATTTGGTGAGACCCAGTACTTC.

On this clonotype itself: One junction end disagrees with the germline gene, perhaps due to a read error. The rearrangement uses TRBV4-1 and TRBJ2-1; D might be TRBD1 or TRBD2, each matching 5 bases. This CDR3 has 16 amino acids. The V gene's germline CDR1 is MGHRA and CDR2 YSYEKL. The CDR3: CDSSQVLRDPLHEQFF. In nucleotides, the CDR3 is TGCGACAGCAGCCAAGTTCTTCGGGACCCCCTTCATGAGCAGTTCTTC.

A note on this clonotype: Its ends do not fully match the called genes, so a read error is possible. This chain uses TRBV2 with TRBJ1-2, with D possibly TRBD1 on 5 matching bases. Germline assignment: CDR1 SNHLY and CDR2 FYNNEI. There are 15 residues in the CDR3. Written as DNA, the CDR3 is TGTGCCAGCAGTGAAGACAGGCGGCAATTCTATGCCTACACCTTC. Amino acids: CASSEDRRQFYAYTF.

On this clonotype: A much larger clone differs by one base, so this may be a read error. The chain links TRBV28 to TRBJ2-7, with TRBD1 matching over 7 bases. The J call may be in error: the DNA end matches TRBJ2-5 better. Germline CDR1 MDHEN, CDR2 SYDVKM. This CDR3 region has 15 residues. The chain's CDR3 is CASRPSGQMIETQYF. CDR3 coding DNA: TGTGCCAGCAGGCCCTCGGGACAGATGATAGAGACCCAGTACTTC.

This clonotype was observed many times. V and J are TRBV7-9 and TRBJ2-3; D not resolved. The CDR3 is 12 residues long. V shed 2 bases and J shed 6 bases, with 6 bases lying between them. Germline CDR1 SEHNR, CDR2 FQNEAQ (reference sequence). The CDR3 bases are TGTGCCAGCAGCTTAACCCCGGATACGCAGTATTTT. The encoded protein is CASSLTPDTQYF.

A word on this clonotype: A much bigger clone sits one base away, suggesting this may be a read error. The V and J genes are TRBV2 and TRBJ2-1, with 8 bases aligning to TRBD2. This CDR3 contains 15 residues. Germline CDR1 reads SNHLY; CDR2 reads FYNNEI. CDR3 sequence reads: CASSVSSGSYSEQFF. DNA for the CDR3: TGTGCCAGCAGTGTCTCTAGCGGGTCCTACAGTGAGCAGTTCTTC. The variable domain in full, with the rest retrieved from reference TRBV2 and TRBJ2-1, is EPEVTQTPSHQVTQMGQEVILRCVPISNHLYFYWYRQILGQKVEFLVSFYNNEISEKSEIFDDQFSVERPDGSNFTLKIRSTKLEDSAMYFCASSVSSGSYSEQFFGPGTRLTVL.